This T cell receptor beta chain was retrieved from a study of T cell responses to AZD1222 COVID-19 vaccine. Profiling relied on immunoSEQ multiplex PCR, and the TCRdb table lists in-frame clones only, not all of them. The sample shows tens of thousands of clones, roughly nine tenths of them seen only once. Looked up from germline, CDR1 is SGHRS and CDR2 is YFSETQ. The CDR3 contains 12 residues. The V end was cut by 4 bases, the J end by 6 bases, with 10 bases between. The sequence was obtained from an adult in good health. The V gene is TRBV5-1, the J gene TRBJ1-1, with a tentative D call TRBD1 (5 bases). The source material was peripheral blood, sampled on day 0 of AZD1222 vaccination. The CDR3 DNA reads TGCGCCAGCAGCCAGGGTTGGGCTGAAGCTTTCTTT. Translation gives CASSQGWAEAFF.